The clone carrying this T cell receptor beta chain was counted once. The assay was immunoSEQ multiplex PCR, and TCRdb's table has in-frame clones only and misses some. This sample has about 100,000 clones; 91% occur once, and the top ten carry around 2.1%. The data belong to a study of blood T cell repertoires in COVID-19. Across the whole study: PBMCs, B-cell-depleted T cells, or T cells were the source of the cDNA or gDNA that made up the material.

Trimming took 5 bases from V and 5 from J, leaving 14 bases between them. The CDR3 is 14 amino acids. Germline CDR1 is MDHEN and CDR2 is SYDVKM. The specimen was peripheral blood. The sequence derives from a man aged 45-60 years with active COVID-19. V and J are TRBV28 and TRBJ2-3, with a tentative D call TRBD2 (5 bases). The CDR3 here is CASSRLQTGDTQYF. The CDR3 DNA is TGTGCCAGCAGTAGACTACAGACGGGAGATACGCAGTATTTT. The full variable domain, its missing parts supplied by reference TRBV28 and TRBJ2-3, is DVKVTQSSRYLVKRTGEKVFLECVQDMDHENMFWYRQDPGLGLRLIYFSYDVKMKEKGDIPEGYSVSREKKERFSLILESASTNQTSMYLCASSRLQTGDTQYFGPGTRLTVL.